Included here is one T cell receptor beta chain sequence, with context. Its antigen remains unknown. These data are taken from a study of cytomegalovirus exposure and HLA in healthy donors. PCR used 60 Vbeta primers and 13 Jbeta primers. The table came from immunoSEQ multiplex PCR; TCRdb's copy has only in-frame clones and leaves some out. The sample data list about 200,000 clones. Notes on the study in general: In a later analysis, a missense DCLRE1C variant was linked to TCR beta V- and J-gene trimming. Some TCR beta chains (around 160 of them) were listed as cytomegalovirus-associated.

Specimen: PBMCs. The clonotype comes from a boy aged 5-17 years in good health and CMV-seronegative.

The CDR3 bases are TGCGCCAGCAGCCAAGATCCAAGGACTAGCCACTACGAGCAGTACTTC. This gives the protein CASSQDPRTSHYEQYF. The V gene is TRBV4-1, the J gene TRBJ2-7, with TRBD2 matching 8 bases. With V trimmed by 0 bases and J by 3 bases, 7 bases remained unmatched. The CDR3 covers 16 residues. CDR1 and CDR2 from the germline V gene are MGHRA and YSYEKL.